This T cell receptor (beta chain) is from a study of blood T cell repertoires in COVID-19. Background on the study: Samples of COVID-19 (acute and convalescent) were obtained from the United States, Italy and Spain. Sample material is recorded as cDNA or gDNA derived from T cells, B-cell-depleted T cells, or PBMCs.

Per the original data handling: Amplification of reference gene primers was used by the study to estimate nucleated cell counts. Generated by immunoSEQ multiplex PCR, the TCRdb table keeps only in-frame clones and is missing some. The V and J calls and clone size were taken over from that table, and D and trimming were inferred from the DNA. The repertoire holds under 95,000 clones, with approximately 79% as singletons. The CDR3 totals 14 residues. V lost 5 bases and J lost 5, with 15 bases in between. In germline, CDR1 is LNHDA, CDR2 SQIVND (reference sequence). The chain uses TRBV19 and TRBJ2-5; maybe TRBD2 (5 bases). The sequencing input was peripheral blood. The receptor was isolated from a man between 60 and 75 years old with active or convalescent COVID-19. CDR3 loop: CASSPGTGEETQYF. CDR3 sequence (DNA): TGTGCCAGTAGTCCCGGAACCGGGGAGGAGACCCAGTACTTC.